Reported below is one T cell receptor (beta chain). The CDR3 sequence is 15 residues long. Deletions cut 7 bases from V and 4 bases from J, with 19 bases between. These data originate in a study of blood T cell repertoires in COVID-19. The assay was immunoSEQ multiplex PCR, and TCRdb's table has in-frame clones only and misses some. This table holds around 190,000 clones, roughly four fifths found once. The clonotype originates from a man in his forties who had recovered from COVID-19. Sequencing was done on a sample of PBMCs or T cells enriched from blood (not recorded which). The chain combines TRBV23-1 with TRBJ1-2; a weak D match, TRBD1 (6 bases). TRBV23-1 is reported as an ORF; its role is uncertain. The chain's CDR3 is CASIGGGPLRYGYTF. CDR3 bases: TGCGCCAGCATCGGGGGGGGCCCCCTACGCTATGGCTACACCTTC.